These 23 T cell receptor beta chains originate from one sample sequenced in a study of OX40 agonist ivuxolimab in advanced cancers. Profiling relied on immunoSEQ multiplex PCR, and the TCRdb table lists in-frame clones only, not all of them. The sample gives 20,000 to 25,000 clones, roughly four fifths of which show up once; around 22% is in the top ten. The sequences come from CD4+ or CD8+ T cells sorted from blood, collected in a trial of the OX40 agonist ivuxolimab. All receptors derive from an adult with an advanced solid tumor such as melanoma, head and neck, liver or kidney cancer.

The chain uses TRBV5-1 and TRBJ2-2, with D possibly matching TRBD2 (5 bases). Deletions cut 2 bases from V and 3 bases from J, with 20 bases between. Looked up from germline, CDR1 is SGHRS and CDR2 is YFSETQ. The CDR3 sequence is 18 residues long. CDR3 sequence: CASSFAEHGVGYTGELFF. DNA of the CDR3: TGCGCCAGCAGCTTCGCCGAGCACGGGGTTGGGTACACCGGGGAGCTGTTTTTT.

The rearrangement uses TRBV5-5 and TRBJ2-5; the D gene is possibly TRBD1 (6 bases). V was cut by 4 bases and J by 4 bases, with 20 bases left in between. CDR3 length: 16 residues. The germline V gene has CDR1 SGHKS and CDR2 YYEKEE (reference sequence). The CDR3 DNA is TGTGCCAGCAGCCCCCTCGGATCAGGGGTAATAGAGACCCAGTACTTC. Residues: CASSPLGSGVIETQYF.

This rearrangement joins TRBV28 to TRBJ2-1; 8 bases agree with TRBD1. CDR3 size: 13 residues. J gave up 9 bases and V 6 bases, and 7 bases lay outside the gene matches. Germline values: CDR1 MDHEN, CDR2 SYDVKM. CDR3 sequence reads: CASSLQGASEQFF. The CDR3 nucleotides read TGTGCCAGCAGCTTGCAGGGGGCTAGTGAGCAGTTCTTC.

The chain uses TRBV5-4 and TRBJ2-3, with 8 nucleotides matching TRBD2. Germline lookup yields CDR1 SGHNT and CDR2 YYREEE (reference sequence). The CDR3 is made up of 12 amino acids. The V gene end was trimmed by 2 bases and the J gene end by 14 bases; junction bases not matched to a gene: 7. The CDR3 sequence is CASSLGSGAPYF. CDR3 in DNA: TGTGCCAGCAGCTTAGGTAGCGGGGCTCCGTATTTT.

This clone has more than one count but fewer than ten. V is TRBV5-4 and J is TRBJ2-1; D perhaps matches TRBD1 (7 bases). This CDR3 region has 14 residues. The germline V gene has CDR1 SGHNT and CDR2 YYREEE (reference sequence). V was trimmed by 6 bases and J by 7 bases, leaving 17 bases between them. CDR3 nucleotides: TGTGCCAGCAACGACAGGGAGGTAACAAATGAGCAGTTCTTC. It is translated as CASNDREVTNEQFF.

The CDR3 DNA is TGTGCCAGCAGTTACTCGAGGCTAGGCAATGAGCAGTTCTTC. This sequence encodes CASSYSRLGNEQFF. J is TRBJ2-1 and V is TRBV6-5; no definite D call. V lost 0 bases to trimming and J lost 6 bases, with 9 bases between them. The V gene's germline CDR1 is MNHEY and CDR2 SVGAGI. The length of the CDR3 is 14 residues.

V gene TRBV10-3 combines with J gene TRBJ2-3, with D maybe TRBD2 (5 bases). With 9 bases removed from V and 3 bases from J, the gap between germline ends came to 13 bases. This CDR3 region has 13 residues. CDR1 is ENHRY and CDR2 is SYGVKD in the germline V gene. Written as DNA, the CDR3 is TGTGCCATATGCCGGGAACCAACAGATACGCAGTATTTT. It is translated as CAICREPTDTQYF.

The chain couples TRBV7-2 to TRBJ2-3; 11 bases agree with TRBD1. CDR1 and CDR2 (germline): SGHTA, FQGNSA. V lost 2 bases, J lost 5 bases, and 3 bases stayed unmatched. The CDR3 has 15 residues. The CDR3 loop is CASSLIGTGGDTQYF. The CDR3 bases are TGTGCCAGCAGCTTAATCGGGACAGGGGGAGATACGCAGTATTTT.

As to this clone: Mismatch with germline at one junction end may stem from a read error. This chain joins TRBV5-4 and TRBJ2-7, with TRBD1 matching 9 bases. From germline, CDR1 is SGHNT and CDR2 YYREEE (reference sequence). The CDR3 has 12 residues. In nucleotides, the CDR3 is TGTGTCAGCAGCTTGACAGGGGGCGAGCAGTACTTC. Its protein product is CVSSLTGGEQYF.

The chain carries TRBV5-1 and TRBJ2-5, with 11 bases that match TRBD2. Germline values: CDR1 SGHRS, CDR2 YFSETQ. V shed 4 bases and J 2 bases; nucleotides not matched to a gene: 7. The CDR3 consists of 16 residues. The CDR3 region has the DNA TGCGCCAGCAGCGCGACTAGCGGGGCTACTCAAGAGACCCAGTACTTC. Translated: CASSATSGATQETQYF.

The chain has TRBV9 and TRBJ2-2; D might be TRBD2 (6 bases). The CDR3 runs to 17 residues. CDR1 and CDR2 (germline): SGDLS, YYNGEE. Trimming pared 6 bases from V and 7 bases from J, leaving 25 bases between. Written as DNA, the CDR3 is TGTGCCAGCACCGCCGCACGGGGGTCCCGCTTAAGCGGGGAGCTGTTTTTT. Protein product: CASTAARGSRLSGELFF.

The J gene is TRBJ2-2, the V gene TRBV7-9, with 8 bases that match TRBD1. The length of the CDR3 is 15 residues. V trimming: 3 bases; J trimming: 4 bases; junction bases outside the gene matches: 4. The germline gives CDR1 SEHNR, CDR2 FQNEAQ (reference sequence). The CDR3 DNA sequence: TGTGCCAGCAGCTTTTCGACAGGGGTCACCGGGGAGCTGTTTTTT. Protein: CASSFSTGVTGELFF.

This clone appeared a single time. The chain has TRBV6-1 and TRBJ2-7, with 7 bases that match TRBD1. This CDR3 is built from 12 residues. V shed 6 bases, J shed 3 bases, and the junction held 2 bases outside the gene matches. From germline, CDR1 is MNHNS and CDR2 SASEGT. CDR3 bases: TGTGCCAGCAGAGGGGACAGCTACGAGCAGTACTTC. Residues: CASRGDSYEQYF.

The V and J genes are TRBV30 and TRBJ2-7; maybe TRBD1 (6 bases). The length of the CDR3 is 15 residues. V shed 1 base and J shed 9 bases, with 22 bases lying between them. The germline V gene encodes CDR1 GTSNPN and CDR2 SVGIG (reference sequence). CDR3: CAWSEPDRWVFGQYF. The CDR3 bases are TGTGCCTGGAGTGAGCCCGACAGGTGGGTCTTTGGGCAGTACTTC.

The chain recombines TRBV6-5 with TRBJ1-6, with 9 positions matching TRBD1. Trimming cost V 6 bases and J 9 bases; bases outside gene matches: 9. The CDR3 is 15 residues long. Germline V gene sequence: CDR1 MNHEY, CDR2 SVGAGI. CDR3 region: CASSPTGGRGSPLHF. CDR3 in DNA: TGTGCCAGCAGCCCTACAGGGGGCAGGGGTTCACCCCTCCACTTT.

V and J are TRBV28 and TRBJ2-3; D is perhaps TRBD1 or TRBD2 (5 bases each). Germline CDR1 and CDR2: MDHEN and SYDVKM. Trimming removed 2 bases at V and 0 bases at J, with 9 bases between. CDR3 size: 15 residues. The DNA of the CDR3 is TGTGCCAGCAGTTTACCCGGGGCTAGCACAGATACGCAGTATTTT. This sequence encodes CASSLPGASTDTQYF.

The rearrangement joins TRBV7-3 to TRBJ1-6; no firm D call. Trimming cost V 2 bases and J 10 bases, with 12 bases left between them. Per germline, CDR1 SGHTA and CDR2 FQGTGA. The CDR3 totals 14 residues. CDR3 in amino acids: CASSLYAGLSPLHF. The CDR3 DNA reads TGTGCCAGCAGCTTATACGCTGGCTTATCACCCCTCCACTTT.

The chain links TRBV4-2 to TRBJ2-2; D unclear. Germline V gene data show CDR1 as LGHNA and CDR2 as YNFKEQ. V shed 4 bases and J shed 5 bases, with 11 bases lying between them. The CDR3 has 14 residues. CDR3 DNA sequence: TGTGCCAGCAGCCTCGGTTGGATGACCGGGGAGCTGTTTTTT. It codes for CASSLGWMTGELFF.

This clone was detected only once. V gene TRBV13 combines with J gene TRBJ2-7; 7 positions agree with TRBD1. The CDR3 consists of 15 residues. The germline gives CDR1 PRHDT, CDR2 FYEKMQ (reference sequence). V was pared by 2 bases and J by 2 bases, with 6 bases of the junction left unmatched. The CDR3 coding sequence is TGTGCCAGCAGCTTAAGGGGGCAGGCAGCCTACGAGCAGTACTTC. Its protein product is CASSLRGQAAYEQYF. Full variable domain (missing parts from reference TRBV13 and TRBJ2-7): AAGVIQSPRHLIKEKRETATLKCYPIPRHDTVYWYQQGPGQDPQFLISFYEKMQSDKGSIPDRFSAQQFSDYHSELNMSSLELGDSALYFCASSLRGQAAYEQYFGPGTRLTVT.

This chain connects TRBV19 to TRBJ2-7; D gene unclear. From germline, CDR1 is LNHDA and CDR2 SQIVND (reference sequence). Trimming removed 0 bases at V and 0 bases at J, with 15 bases between. The CDR3 spans 17 residues. The CDR3 here is CASSIDVRRELSYEQYF. The CDR3 DNA sequence: TGTGCCAGTAGTATAGATGTTCGGCGTGAACTCTCCTACGAGCAGTACTTC.

This chain connects TRBV5-4 to TRBJ2-3, with 9 bases aligning to TRBD1. CDR3 length: 18 amino acids. CDR1 is SGHNT and CDR2 is YYREEE in the germline V gene (reference sequence). The junction had 12 bases not matched to a gene; V was cut back by 0 bases and J by 4 bases. This CDR3 reads CASSLEGGGTGWADTQYF. The DNA of the CDR3 is TGTGCCAGCAGCTTGGAAGGGGGCGGGACAGGGTGGGCAGATACGCAGTATTTT.

Here the CDR3 reads CASSPFSGNTIYF. CDR3 nucleotides: TGTGCCAGCAGTCCTTTCAGTGGAAACACCATATATTTT. The chain has TRBV28 and TRBJ1-3; D is unresolved. Germline V gives CDR1 MDHEN, CDR2 SYDVKM. Between the trimmed V and J ends, which lost 5 bases and 3 bases, there was a span of 8 bases. The CDR3 is 13 residues long.

The count of this clone is one. The V call is TRBV6-6, the J call TRBJ1-1, with no clear D. The CDR3 consists of 11 residues. Germline CDR1 is MNHNY and CDR2 is SVGAGI (reference sequence). Trimming removed 4 bases from V and 8 bases from J, with 8 bases in between. The CDR3 nucleotides are TGTGCCAGCAGTTCATCCAGGGAAGCTTTCTTT. Its translation: CASSSSREAFF.